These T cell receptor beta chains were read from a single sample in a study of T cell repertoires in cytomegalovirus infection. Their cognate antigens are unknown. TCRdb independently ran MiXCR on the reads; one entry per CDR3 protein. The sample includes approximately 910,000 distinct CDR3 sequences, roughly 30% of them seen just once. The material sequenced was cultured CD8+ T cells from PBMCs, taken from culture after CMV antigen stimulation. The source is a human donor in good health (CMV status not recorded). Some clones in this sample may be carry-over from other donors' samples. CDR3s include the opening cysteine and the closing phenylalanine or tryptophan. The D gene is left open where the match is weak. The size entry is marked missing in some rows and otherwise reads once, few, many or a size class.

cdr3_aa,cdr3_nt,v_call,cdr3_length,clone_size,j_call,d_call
CASSSAVDEQYF,TGTGCCAGCAGCTCCGCAGTGGACGAGCAGTACTTC,TRBV5-5,12,NA,TRBJ2-7,NA
CASSRLRERIELFF,TGCGCCAGCAGTCGTCTACGCGAACGGATCGAACTGTTTTTT,TRBV4-1,14,NA,TRBJ1-4,NA
CATSGGTGLYEQYF,TGTGCCACCAGCGGGGGGACAGGGCTTTACGAGCAGTACTTC,TRBV15,14,few,TRBJ2-7,TRBD1
CASSLTGQGYTDTQYF,TGTGCCAGCAGTTTAACAGGCCAGGGATACACAGATACGCAGTATTTT,TRBV7-4,16,NA,TRBJ2-3,NA
CASSKGLLPPNYGYTF,TGTGCCAGCAGTAAGGGACTTTTGCCCCCTAACTATGGCTACACCTTC,TRBV6-1,16,few,TRBJ1-2,NA
CASSLGSSGWNEQFF,TGTGCCAGCAGTTTGGGGTCTAGCGGGTGGAATGAGCAGTTCTTC,TRBV27,15,NA,TRBJ2-1,TRBD2
CATTLGTAMSPLHF,TGTGCCACCACCCTCGGGACAGCCATGTCACCCCTCCACTTT,TRBV27,14,few,TRBJ1-6,TRBD1
CASSLIASSTGELFF,TGTGCCAGCAGCTTAATTGCTAGTTCCACCGGGGAGCTGTTTTTT,TRBV7-6,15,many,TRBJ2-2,NA
CAISEFRQGAEERVVTEAFF,TGTGCCATCAGTGAGTTCCGACAGGGGGCAGAGGAAAGAGTCGTCACTGAAGCTTTCTTT,TRBV10-3,20,NA,TRBJ1-1,TRBD1
CASSSSPPGGTEAFF,TGTGCCAGCAGCTCCTCTCCCCCGGGGGGCACTGAAGCTTTCTTT,TRBV7-2,15,many,TRBJ1-1,NA
CASSLGVLRDNYGYTF,TGTGCCAGCAGTTTAGGTGTGCTCCGGGATAACTATGGCTACACCTTC,TRBV12-3/TRBV12-4,16,NA,TRBJ1-2,NA
CASSDWGTGNGYTF,TGTGCCAGCAGTGACTGGGGTACAGGGAATGGCTACACCTTC,TRBV6-4,14,NA,TRBJ1-2,NA
CASSQDPDPAGEKLFF,TGCGCCAGCAGCCAAGATCCTGACCCGGCGGGAGAAAAACTGTTTTTT,TRBV4-1,16,few,TRBJ1-4,NA
CASSLVVGATVEAFF,TGTGCCAGCAGCTTAGTTGTAGGGGCAACGGTTGAAGCTTTCTTT,TRBV7-8,15,NA,TRBJ1-1,NA
CASSEDRGTSRAQHF,TGTGCCAGCAGTGAAGACAGGGGTACTTCTCGGGCCCAGCATTTT,TRBV6-1,15,few,TRBJ1-5,TRBD1
CASSPWTGNSYEQYF,TGTGCCAGCAGCCCGTGGACGGGAAATTCCTACGAGCAGTACTTC,TRBV7-6,15,many,TRBJ2-7,NA
CANSHQAYYGYTF,TGTGCCAACAGTCATCAGGCATACTATGGCTACACCTTC,TRBV25-1,13,NA,TRBJ1-2,NA
CASSLGDPDVYEQYF,TGTGCCAGCAGCTTAGGGGACCCTGACGTCTACGAGCAGTACTTC,TRBV12-3/TRBV12-4,15,many,TRBJ2-7,NA
CASSLLYRGQETQYF,TGTGCCAGCAGCTTGCTCTACAGGGGACAGGAGACCCAGTACTTC,TRBV5-8,15,few,TRBJ2-5,TRBD1
CASSVGQIVTEAFF,TGTGCCAGCAGTGTGGGACAGATTGTAACTGAAGCTTTCTTT,TRBV28,14,NA,TRBJ1-1,TRBD1
CASSQAHTDTQYF,TGTGCCAGCTCCCAGGCTCACACAGATACGCAGTATTTT,TRBV7-8,13,NA,TRBJ2-3,NA
CASSVGGENQPQHF,TGTGCCAGCAGCGTAGGGGGGGAGAATCAGCCCCAGCATTTT,TRBV9,14,NA,TRBJ1-5,NA
CASSIRGLNTEAFF,TGTGCCAGCAGCATCAGGGGGCTAAACACTGAAGCTTTCTTT,TRBV7-8,14,NA,TRBJ1-1,TRBD1
CASSYRDSAYGYTF,TGTGCCAGCAGCTATAGGGACAGCGCCTATGGCTACACCTTC,TRBV7-8,14,many,TRBJ1-2,TRBD1
CASNDRGDTDTQYF,TGTGCCAGCAACGACAGGGGTGACACAGATACGCAGTATTTT,TRBV6-1,14,many,TRBJ2-3,TRBD1
CASRRDRGWDTEAFF,TGTGCCAGCAGGCGGGACAGGGGTTGGGACACTGAAGCTTTCTTT,TRBV6-6,15,few,TRBJ1-1,TRBD1
CASGNSDSTDTQYF,TGTGCCAGCGGGAACTCCGATAGCACAGATACGCAGTATTTT,TRBV12-3/TRBV12-4,14,NA,TRBJ2-3,NA
CASSDEGIFSNQPQHF,TGTGCCAGCAGTGACGAGGGCATTTTTAGCAATCAGCCCCAGCATTTT,TRBV2,16,few,TRBJ1-5,NA
CASSRTGGVNQPQHF,TGTGCCAGCAGTCGGACAGGGGGCGTAAATCAGCCCCAGCATTTT,TRBV6-2/TRBV6-3,15,NA,TRBJ1-5,TRBD1
CASSRPERALGEQYF,TGTGCCAGCAGCCGGCCCGAGCGGGCCTTGGGGGAGCAGTACTTC,TRBV7-6,15,NA,TRBJ2-7,NA
CASSFQIPGQGSHEQFF,TGTGCCAGCAGTTTCCAAATCCCGGGACAGGGATCGCATGAGCAGTTCTTC,TRBV12-3/TRBV12-4,17,few,TRBJ2-1,TRBD1
CASRPRGDGELFF,TGTGCCAGCAGACCTCGAGGGGACGGGGAGCTGTTTTTT,TRBV6-6,13,NA,TRBJ2-2,NA
CASSNSGFLGEQYF,TGTGCCAGCAGTAACTCTGGGTTTCTGGGGGAGCAGTACTTC,TRBV7-6,14,many,TRBJ2-7,NA
CASGYQGAGEAFF,TGTGCCAGCGGGTACCAGGGAGCGGGTGAAGCTTTCTTT,TRBV25-1,13,few,TRBJ1-1,NA
CASSTQWGRGSYEQYF,TGTGCCAGTAGTACCCAGTGGGGGCGCGGCTCCTACGAGCAGTACTTC,TRBV19,16,few,TRBJ2-7,NA
CASSQNPGQGNTEAFF,TGTGCCAGCAGCCAAAACCCGGGACAGGGGAACACTGAAGCTTTCTTT,TRBV3-1,16,NA,TRBJ1-1,TRBD1
CASSYSLAGGPSYNEQFF,TGTGCCAGCAGTTACTCCCTAGCGGGGGGCCCGTCCTACAATGAGCAGTTCTTC,TRBV6-6,18,few,TRBJ2-1,TRBD2
CASTKGNEQFF,TGTGCCAGCACTAAGGGAAATGAGCAGTTCTTC,TRBV6-2/TRBV6-3,11,NA,TRBJ2-1,NA
CASSLGTGATTDTQYF,TGTGCCAGCAGTCTTGGGACAGGGGCGACGACAGATACGCAGTATTTT,TRBV28,16,NA,TRBJ2-3,TRBD1
CASKMAGGSGELFF,TGTGCCAGCAAGATGGCGGGGGGATCCGGGGAGCTGTTTTTT,TRBV6-8,14,NA,TRBJ2-2,TRBD2
CASSLWGAADTQYF,TGTGCCAGCAGCTTATGGGGGGCTGCAGATACGCAGTATTTT,TRBV7-2,14,NA,TRBJ2-3,NA
CASSLVGTARAKGSYNEQFF,TGTGCCAGCAGCTTAGTAGGGACCGCCAGGGCGAAAGGCTCCTACAATGAGCAGTTCTTC,TRBV7-6,20,NA,TRBJ2-1,NA